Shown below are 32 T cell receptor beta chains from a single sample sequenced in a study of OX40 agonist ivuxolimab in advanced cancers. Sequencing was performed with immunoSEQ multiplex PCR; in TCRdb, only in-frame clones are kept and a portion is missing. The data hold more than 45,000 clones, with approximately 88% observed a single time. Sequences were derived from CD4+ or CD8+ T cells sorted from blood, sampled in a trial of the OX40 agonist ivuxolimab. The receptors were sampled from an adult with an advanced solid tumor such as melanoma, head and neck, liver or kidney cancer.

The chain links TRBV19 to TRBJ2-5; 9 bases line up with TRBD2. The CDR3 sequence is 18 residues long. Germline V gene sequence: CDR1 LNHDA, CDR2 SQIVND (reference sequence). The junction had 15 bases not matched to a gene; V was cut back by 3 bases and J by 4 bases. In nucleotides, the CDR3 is TGTGCCAGTAGTATCCTCCCTGGACTAGCGTCCCTTCCAGAGACCCAGTACTTC. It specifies CASSILPGLASLPETQYF.

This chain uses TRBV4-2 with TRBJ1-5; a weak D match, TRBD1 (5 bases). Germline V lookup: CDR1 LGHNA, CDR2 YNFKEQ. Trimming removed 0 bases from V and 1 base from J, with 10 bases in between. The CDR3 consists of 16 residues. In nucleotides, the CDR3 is TGTGCCAGCAGCCAAGAGGCGTGGGACAGCAATCAGCCCCAGCATTTT. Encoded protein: CASSQEAWDSNQPQHF.

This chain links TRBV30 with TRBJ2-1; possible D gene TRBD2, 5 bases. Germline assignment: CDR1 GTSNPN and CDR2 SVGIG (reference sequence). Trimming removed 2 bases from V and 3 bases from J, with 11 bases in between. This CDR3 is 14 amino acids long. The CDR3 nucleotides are TGTGCCTGGAGTACCGGACTGGACTACAATGAGCAGTTCTTC. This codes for CAWSTGLDYNEQFF.

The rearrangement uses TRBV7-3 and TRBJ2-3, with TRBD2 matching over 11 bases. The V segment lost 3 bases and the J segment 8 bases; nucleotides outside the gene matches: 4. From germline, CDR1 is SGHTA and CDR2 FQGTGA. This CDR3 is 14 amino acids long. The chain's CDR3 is CASSFGTSGVTQYF. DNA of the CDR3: TGTGCCAGCAGCTTTGGGACTAGCGGAGTTACGCAGTATTTT.

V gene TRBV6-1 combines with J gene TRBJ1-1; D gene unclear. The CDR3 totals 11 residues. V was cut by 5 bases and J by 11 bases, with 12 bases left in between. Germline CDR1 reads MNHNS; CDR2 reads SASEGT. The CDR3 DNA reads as TGTGCCAGCAGTTCCCCCCGAGGGGCTTTCTTT. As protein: CASSSPRGAFF.

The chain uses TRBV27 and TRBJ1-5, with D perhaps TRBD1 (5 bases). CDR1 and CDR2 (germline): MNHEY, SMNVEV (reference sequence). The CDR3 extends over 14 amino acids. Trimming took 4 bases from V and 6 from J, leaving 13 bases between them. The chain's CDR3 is CASSWDGDGQPQHF. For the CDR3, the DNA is TGTGCCAGCAGTTGGGACGGGGACGGTCAGCCCCAGCATTTT.

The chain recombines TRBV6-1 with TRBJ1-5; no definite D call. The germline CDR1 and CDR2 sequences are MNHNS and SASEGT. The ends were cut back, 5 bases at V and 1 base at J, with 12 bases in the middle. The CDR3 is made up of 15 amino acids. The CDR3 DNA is TGTGCCAGCAGTCCCAGTTCCGGGAGCAATCAGCCCCAGCATTTT. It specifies CASSPSSGSNQPQHF.

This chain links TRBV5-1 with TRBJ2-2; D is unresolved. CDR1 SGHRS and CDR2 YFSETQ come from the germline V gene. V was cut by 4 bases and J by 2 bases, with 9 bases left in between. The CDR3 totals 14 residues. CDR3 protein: CASSPPENTGELFF. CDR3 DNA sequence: TGCGCCAGCAGCCCCCCTGAAAACACCGGGGAGCTGTTTTTT.

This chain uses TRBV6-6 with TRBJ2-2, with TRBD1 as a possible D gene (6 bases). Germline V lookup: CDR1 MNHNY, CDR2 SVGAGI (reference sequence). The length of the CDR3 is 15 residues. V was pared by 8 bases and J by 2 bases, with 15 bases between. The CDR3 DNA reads TGTGCCAGCGGAAGAGACAGGCCAAACACCGGGGAGCTGTTTTTT. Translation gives CASGRDRPNTGELFF.

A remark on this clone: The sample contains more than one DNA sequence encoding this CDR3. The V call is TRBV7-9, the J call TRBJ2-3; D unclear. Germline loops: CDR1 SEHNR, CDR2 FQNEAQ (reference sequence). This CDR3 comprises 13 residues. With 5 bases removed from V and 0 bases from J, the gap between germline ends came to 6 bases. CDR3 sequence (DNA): TGTGCCAGCAGCCGATCTAGCACAGATACGCAGTATTTT. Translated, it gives CASSRSSTDTQYF.

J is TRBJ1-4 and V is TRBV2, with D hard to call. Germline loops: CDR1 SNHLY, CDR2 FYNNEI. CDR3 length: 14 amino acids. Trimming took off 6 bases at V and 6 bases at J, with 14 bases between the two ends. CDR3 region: CASSSADRDEKLFF. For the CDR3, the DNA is TGTGCCAGCAGCTCGGCCGATAGGGATGAAAAACTGTTTTTT.

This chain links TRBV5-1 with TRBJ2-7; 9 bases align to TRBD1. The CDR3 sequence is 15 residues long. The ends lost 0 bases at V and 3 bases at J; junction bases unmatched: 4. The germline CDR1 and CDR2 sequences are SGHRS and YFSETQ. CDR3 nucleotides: TGCGCCAGCAGCTTGGGTGGACAGGGGAGCTACGAGCAGTACTTC. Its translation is CASSLGGQGSYEQYF.

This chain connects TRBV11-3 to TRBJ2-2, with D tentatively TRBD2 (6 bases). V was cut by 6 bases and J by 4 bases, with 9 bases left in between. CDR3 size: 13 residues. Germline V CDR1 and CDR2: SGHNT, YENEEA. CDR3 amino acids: CASRDGSTGELFF. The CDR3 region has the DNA TGTGCCAGCAGGGACGGGAGCACCGGGGAGCTGTTTTTT.

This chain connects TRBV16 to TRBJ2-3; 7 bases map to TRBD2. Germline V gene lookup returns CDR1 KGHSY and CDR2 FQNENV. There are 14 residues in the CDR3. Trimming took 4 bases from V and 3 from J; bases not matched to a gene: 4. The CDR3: CASSRDYQTDTQYF. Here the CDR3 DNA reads TGTGCCAGCAGCCGGGACTACCAAACAGATACGCAGTATTTT.

The CDR3 DNA reads TGTGCCATCAGTTCCGCTCACACTGGAGCCAAAAACATTCAGTACTTC. Protein: CAISSAHTGAKNIQYF. The chain is built from TRBV10-3 and TRBJ2-4; D not resolved. Germline V gives CDR1 ENHRY, CDR2 SYGVKD. The CDR3 length is 16 residues. V lost 5 bases, J lost 0 bases, and 14 bases lay in between.

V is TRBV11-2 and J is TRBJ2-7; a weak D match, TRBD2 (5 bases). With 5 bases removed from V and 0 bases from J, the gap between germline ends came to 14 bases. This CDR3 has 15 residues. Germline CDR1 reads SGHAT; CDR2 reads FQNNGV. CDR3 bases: TGTGCCAGCAGCCAAGCATACGGGGTCTCCTACGAGCAGTACTTC. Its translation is CASSQAYGVSYEQYF.

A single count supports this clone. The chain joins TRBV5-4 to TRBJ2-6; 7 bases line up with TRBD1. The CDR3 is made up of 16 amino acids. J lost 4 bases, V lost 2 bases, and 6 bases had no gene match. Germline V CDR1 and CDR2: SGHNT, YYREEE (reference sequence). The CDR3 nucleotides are TGTGCCAGCAGCTTACAGGGGAGTATGGGGGCCAACGTCCTGACTTTC. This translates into CASSLQGSMGANVLTF.

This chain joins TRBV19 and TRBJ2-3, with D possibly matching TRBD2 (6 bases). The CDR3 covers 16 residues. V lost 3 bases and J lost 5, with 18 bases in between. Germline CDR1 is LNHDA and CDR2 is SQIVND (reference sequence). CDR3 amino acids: CASSMRRAGKKDTQYF. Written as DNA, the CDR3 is TGTGCCAGTAGTATGCGGAGGGCGGGTAAGAAAGATACGCAGTATTTT.

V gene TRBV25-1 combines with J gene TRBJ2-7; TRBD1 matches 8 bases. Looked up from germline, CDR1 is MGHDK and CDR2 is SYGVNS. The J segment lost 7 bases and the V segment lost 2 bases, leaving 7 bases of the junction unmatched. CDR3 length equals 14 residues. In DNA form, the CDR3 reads TGTGCCAGCAGTGAACAGGGGGCTCTTGGGGAGCAGTACTTC. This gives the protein CASSEQGALGEQYF.

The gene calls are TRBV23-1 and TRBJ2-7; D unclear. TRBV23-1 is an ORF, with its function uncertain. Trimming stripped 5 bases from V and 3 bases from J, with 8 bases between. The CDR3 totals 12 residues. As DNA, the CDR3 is TGCGCCAGCAGTTTCAACAGCTACGAGCAGTACTTC. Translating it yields CASSFNSYEQYF.

CDR3 residues: CAINEGSGNTIYF. CDR3 coding DNA: TGTGCCATCAACGAGGGGTCTGGAAACACCATATATTTT. The chain recombines TRBV10-3 with TRBJ1-3; TRBD1 might be the D (5 bases). The length of the CDR3 is 13 residues. CDR1 and CDR2 (germline): ENHRY, SYGVKD. V was clipped by 7 bases and J by 1 base, with 8 bases between them.

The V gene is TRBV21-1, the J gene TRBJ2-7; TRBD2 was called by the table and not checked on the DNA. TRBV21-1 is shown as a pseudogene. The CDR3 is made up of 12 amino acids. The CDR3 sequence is CASSNSLHEQYF. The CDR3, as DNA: TGTGCCAGCAGCAATAGTCTCCACGAGCAGTACTTC.

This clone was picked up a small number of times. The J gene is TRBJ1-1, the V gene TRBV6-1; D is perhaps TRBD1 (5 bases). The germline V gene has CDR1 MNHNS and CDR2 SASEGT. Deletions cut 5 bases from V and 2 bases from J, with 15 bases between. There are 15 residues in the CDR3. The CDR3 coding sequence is TGTGCCAGCAGTCTCCTCCCCACAGGCAACACTGAAGCTTTCTTT. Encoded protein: CASSLLPTGNTEAFF.

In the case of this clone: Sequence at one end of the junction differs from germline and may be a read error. In nucleotides, the CDR3 is TGTGCTAGCAGCTTATCGGGGGGCTCTTACAATGAGCAGTTCTTC. It codes for CASSLSGGSYNEQFF. The J gene is TRBJ2-1, the V gene TRBV7-7; maybe TRBD2 (7 bases). CDR1 is SSHAT, CDR2 FNYEAQ, per germline (reference sequence). CDR3 length equals 15 residues.

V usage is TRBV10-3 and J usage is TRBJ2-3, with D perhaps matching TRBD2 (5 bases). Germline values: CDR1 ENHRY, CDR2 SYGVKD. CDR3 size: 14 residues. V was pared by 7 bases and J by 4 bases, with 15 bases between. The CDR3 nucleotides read TGTGCCATCACCCCAAGCGGTGGCGCAGATACGCAGTATTTT. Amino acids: CAITPSGGADTQYF.

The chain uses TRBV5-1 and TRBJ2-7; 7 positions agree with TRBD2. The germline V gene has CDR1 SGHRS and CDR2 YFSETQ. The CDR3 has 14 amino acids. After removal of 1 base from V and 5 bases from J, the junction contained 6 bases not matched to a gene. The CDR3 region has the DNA TGCGCCAGCAGCTTGATGGGCGGGAGCAACGAGCAGTACTTC. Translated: CASSLMGGSNEQYF.

CDR3 loop: CSATGTSGNHEQYF. The DNA for the CDR3 is TGTTCAGCCACCGGGACTAGCGGGAACCACGAGCAGTACTTC. J is TRBJ2-7 and V is TRBV30, with TRBD2 matching over 13 bases. The CDR3 is made up of 14 amino acids. CDR1 is GTSNPN, CDR2 SVGIG, per germline (reference sequence).

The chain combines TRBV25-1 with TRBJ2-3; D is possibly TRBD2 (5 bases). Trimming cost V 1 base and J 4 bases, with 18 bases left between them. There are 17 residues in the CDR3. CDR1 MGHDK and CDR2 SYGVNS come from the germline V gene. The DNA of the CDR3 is TGTGCCAGCAGTGAATTGGTTAAGGCCGGAGCGGCAGATACGCAGTATTTT. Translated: CASSELVKAGAADTQYF.

In DNA form, the CDR3 reads TGTGCCAGCTCACCACTAGCGGGAGATCGCGAGCAGTACTTC. Residues: CASSPLAGDREQYF. The V and J genes are TRBV18 and TRBJ2-7; 9 positions match TRBD2. The junction had 4 bases not matched to a gene; V was cut back by 1 base and J by 6 bases. The germline gives CDR1 KGHSH, CDR2 LQKENI. This CDR3 spans 14 amino acids.

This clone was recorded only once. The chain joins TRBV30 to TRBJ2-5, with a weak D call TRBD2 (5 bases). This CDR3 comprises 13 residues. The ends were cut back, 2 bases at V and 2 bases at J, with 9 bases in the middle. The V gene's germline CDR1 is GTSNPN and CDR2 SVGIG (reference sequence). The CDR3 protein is CAWSPGVQETQYF. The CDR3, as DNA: TGTGCCTGGAGTCCCGGGGTGCAAGAGACCCAGTACTTC.

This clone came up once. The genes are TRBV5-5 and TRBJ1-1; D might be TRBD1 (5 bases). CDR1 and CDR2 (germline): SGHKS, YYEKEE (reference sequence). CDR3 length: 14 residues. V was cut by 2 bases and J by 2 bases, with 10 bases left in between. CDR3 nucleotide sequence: TGTGCCAGCAGCTTCCAGGGCGGAAACACTGAAGCTTTCTTT. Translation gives CASSFQGGNTEAFF.

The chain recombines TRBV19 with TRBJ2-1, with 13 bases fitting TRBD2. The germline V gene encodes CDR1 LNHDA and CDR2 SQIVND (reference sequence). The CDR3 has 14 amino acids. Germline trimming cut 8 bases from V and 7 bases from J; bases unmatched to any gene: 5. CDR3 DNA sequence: TGTGCCAGTGGACTAGCGGGAGAACCGAATGAGCAGTTCTTC. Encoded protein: CASGLAGEPNEQFF.